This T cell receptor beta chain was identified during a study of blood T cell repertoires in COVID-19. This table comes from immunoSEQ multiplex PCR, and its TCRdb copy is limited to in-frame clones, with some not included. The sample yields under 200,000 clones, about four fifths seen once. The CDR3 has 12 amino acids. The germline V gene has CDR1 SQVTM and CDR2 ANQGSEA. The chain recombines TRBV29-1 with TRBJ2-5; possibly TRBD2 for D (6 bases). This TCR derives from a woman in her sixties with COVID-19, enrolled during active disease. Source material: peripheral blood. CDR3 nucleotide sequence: TGCAACATAGCGGATGCTGAAAAGACCCAGTACTTC. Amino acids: CNIADAEKTQYF.